Listed here are 15 T cell receptor beta chains from one sample, sequenced in a study of response to subunit inactivated influenza vaccine. MiXCR was run by TCRdb on the RT-PCR reads, yielding one entry per CDR3 protein. The sample has 450,000 to 700,000 distinct CDR3 sequences, approximately 15% seen once. The sequencing used PBMCs from blood, collected roughly 12 days after vaccination. Receptors originate from a middle-aged man who received an inactivated influenza vaccine.

The chain carries TRBV20-1 and TRBJ2-7, with 7 bases lining up with TRBD2. Germline V gene sequence: CDR1 DFQATT, CDR2 SNEGSKA (reference sequence). This CDR3 has 15 residues. V lost 3 bases to trimming and J lost 0 bases; unmatched junction nucleotides: 8. The DNA of the CDR3 is TGCAGTGCTAGCCGGGAGGCGGTAAGCTCCTACGAGCAGTACTTC. It translates to CSASREAVSSYEQYF.

This clonotype was seen ten or more times. The chain has TRBV27 and TRBJ2-1; D ambiguous. Looked up from germline, CDR1 is MNHEY and CDR2 is SMNVEV (reference sequence). Trimming shortened V by 6 bases and J by 9 bases, and 9 bases separated the two germline ends. The CDR3 is 11 amino acids. Written as DNA, the CDR3 is TGTGCCAGCAGGAAAAATGTTGAGCAGTTCTTC. Its translation is CASRKNVEQFF.

This sequence joins TRBV5-1 and TRBJ1-1; possibly TRBD1 for D (5 bases). Trimming removed 9 bases at V and 2 bases at J, with 20 bases between. The germline gives CDR1 SGHRS, CDR2 YFSETQ. The CDR3 has 15 amino acids. CDR3 sequence reads: CATRAGLVGNTEAFF. Here the CDR3 DNA reads TGCGCCACCAGGGCGGGATTGGTCGGAAACACTGAAGCTTTCTTT.

The chain couples TRBV9 to TRBJ2-1; D is possibly TRBD1 (6 bases). V shed 3 bases and J shed 0 bases, with 25 bases lying between them. This CDR3 region has 20 residues. Germline-derived CDR1 and CDR2 are SGDLS and YYNGEE. In DNA, the CDR3 is TGTGCCAGCAGCGGAAGACTTAGCTTACAGGGTGGGAGCTCCTACAATGAGCAGTTCTTC. It codes for CASSGRLSLQGGSSYNEQFF.

The chain combines TRBV5-1 with TRBJ2-5; TRBD2 matches 12 bases. The V and J ends lost 4 bases and 5 bases, in that order; junction bases with no gene match: 15. There are 18 residues in the CDR3. Per germline, CDR1 SGHRS and CDR2 YFSETQ. The CDR3 nucleotides read TGCGCCAGCAGCCCCGGGGGACTAGCGGGCCTCAAATGGGAGACCCAGTACTTC. Amino acid sequence: CASSPGGLAGLKWETQYF.

This clonotype has only a few counts. This sequence joins TRBV28 and TRBJ2-5, with 7 nucleotides matching TRBD2. V dropped 2 bases and J dropped 4; count of bases not matched to a gene: 13. The CDR3 consists of 17 residues. CDR1 is MDHEN and CDR2 is SYDVKM in the germline V gene. CDR3 bases: TGTGCCAGCAGTTTACAGTACGGGAGGAGGGAAGGAGAGACCCAGTACTTC. This encodes CASSLQYGRREGETQYF.

A few counts support this clonotype. The CDR3 DNA reads TGTGCCAGCAGCTTTATAGGGTCTAGCGGGGGGGTAGATACGCAGTATTTT. Its protein product is CASSFIGSSGGVDTQYF. The rearrangement links TRBV7-8 to TRBJ2-3; 12 positions agree with TRBD2. CDR3 size: 17 residues. The V gene's germline CDR1 is SGHVS and CDR2 FQNEAQ. V shed 3 bases and J 5 bases; nucleotides not matched to a gene: 9.

This chain connects TRBV6-2 or TRBV6-3 to TRBJ2-7; TRBD1 agrees at 8 bases. The germline gives CDR1 MNHEY, CDR2 SVGEGT. The ends lost 6 bases at V and 4 bases at J; junction bases unmatched: 8. The CDR3 contains 14 residues. CDR3 protein: CASSPTGAVYEQYF. The DNA of the CDR3 is TGTGCCAGCAGCCCGACAGGGGCGGTATACGAGCAGTACTTC.

This clonotype showed up many times. The genes are TRBV2 and TRBJ2-2, with D possibly called TRBD1 or TRBD2 (5 bases each). The CDR3 consists of 15 residues. Germline assignment: CDR1 SNHLY and CDR2 FYNNEI. V lost 8 bases and J lost 0, with 13 bases in between. The CDR3 loop is CASGFRDPNTGELFF. The CDR3 bases are TGTGCCAGCGGATTCCGGGACCCGAACACCGGGGAGCTGTTTTTT. The complete variable domain, with remaining parts taken from reference TRBV2 and TRBJ2-2, reads EPEVTQTPSHQVTQMGQEVILRCVPISNHLYFYWYRQILGQKVEFLVSFYNNEISEKSEIFDDQFSVERPDGSNFTLKIRSTKLEDSAMYFCASGFRDPNTGELFFGEGSRLTVL.

The V call is TRBV6-5, the J call TRBJ2-1; no clear D. This CDR3 contains 15 residues. Germline assignment: CDR1 MNHEY and CDR2 SVGAGI. V lost 6 bases to trimming and J lost 7 bases, with 19 bases between them. This chain's CDR3 is CASSYGRFTNNEQFF. The CDR3 DNA reads as TGTGCCAGCAGCTACGGACGCTTTACGAATAATGAGCAGTTCTTC.

The chain links TRBV29-1 to TRBJ2-5, with 9 bases that match TRBD1. This CDR3 has 15 amino acids. Trimming removed 3 bases from V and 1 base from J; junction bases left unmatched: 6. Germline lookup yields CDR1 SQVTM and CDR2 ANQGSEA. The DNA for the CDR3 is TGCAGCGTTGAGGGGACAGGGTGGGTCCAAGAGACCCAGTACTTC. Amino acid sequence: CSVEGTGWVQETQYF.

V is TRBV7-8 and J is TRBJ2-1, with 12 bases identical to TRBD2. The CDR3 spans 16 residues. Germline V gives CDR1 SGHVS, CDR2 FQNEAQ. The V gene end was trimmed by 5 bases and the J gene end by 12 bases; junction bases not matched to a gene: 14. CDR3 residues: CASSPLTSGGLSGQFF. The CDR3 DNA sequence: TGTGCCAGCAGCCCGCTGACTAGCGGGGGCCTCTCAGGGCAGTTCTTC.

This rearrangement joins TRBV18 to TRBJ2-7; 8 nucleotides match TRBD2. Germline V gene lookup returns CDR1 KGHSH and CDR2 LQKENI. This CDR3 is built from 16 residues. The V segment lost 2 bases and the J segment 5 bases; nucleotides outside the gene matches: 11. CDR3 loop: CASSPFPGGPRNEQYF. CDR3 in DNA: TGTGCCAGCTCACCATTTCCGGGAGGGCCCCGGAACGAGCAGTACTTC.

This chain links TRBV20-1 with TRBJ2-3; 8 bases fit TRBD2. This CDR3 comprises 13 residues. Trimming at V came to 4 bases and at J to 0 bases, leaving 0 bases not matched to a gene. In germline, CDR1 is DFQATT, CDR2 SNEGSKA (reference sequence). The CDR3 is CSAIAGSTDTQYF. The CDR3 DNA reads TGCAGTGCTATAGCGGGGAGCACAGATACGCAGTATTTT.

The chain uses TRBV5-1 and TRBJ1-1; D ambiguous. This CDR3 is 13 amino acids long. V was shortened by 0 bases and J by 8 bases, with 11 bases between the two germline ends. Germline V CDR1 and CDR2: SGHRS, YFSETQ. This CDR3 is CASSLGQDREAFF. The CDR3 nucleotides are TGCGCCAGCAGCTTGGGGCAGGACCGCGAAGCTTTCTTT.